A selection of T cell receptor beta chains follows, all from one sample in a study of blood T cell repertoires in COVID-19. Profiling relied on immunoSEQ multiplex PCR, and the TCRdb table lists in-frame clones only, not all of them. This table holds 200,000 or so clones, 87% found once. Sequenced sample: peripheral blood. All receptors derive from a man in his forties with active or convalescent COVID-19. The CDR3 runs from the conserved cysteine through the conserved F or W. The D gene is left open where the match is weak. Some rows have no size entry. The others give once, few or many, or a class for an expanded clone.

TRBJ2-1,TRBV12-5,TRBD1,NA,CASALGQGSYNEQFF,TGTGCTAGTGCCTTGGGACAGGGCTCCTACAATGAGCAGTTCTTC
TRBJ1-1,TRBV12-3/TRBV12-4,NA,NA,CASSFGGTEAFF,TGTGCCAGCAGTTTCGGTGGCACTGAAGCTTTCTTT
TRBJ1-5,TRBV5-6,NA,once,CASSSWGLQAGQPQHF,TGTGCCAGCAGCTCATGGGGCCTTCAGGCGGGACAGCCCCAGCATTTT
TRBJ1-2,TRBV5-1,TRBD1,NA,CASSPGTAPYGYTF,TGCGCCAGCAGCCCTGGGACAGCCCCTTATGGCTACACCTTC
TRBJ2-7,TRBV29-1,NA,few,CSAGGPPDEQYF,TGCAGCGCCGGAGGCCCTCCGGACGAGCAGTACTTC
TRBJ1-1,TRBV28,NA,NA,CASSLLTVNTEAFF,TGTGCCAGCAGTCTCCTGACAGTTAACACTGAAGCTTTCTTT
TRBJ2-7,TRBV7-9,NA,NA,CASSLDRVGSYEQYF,TGTGCCAGCAGCTTAGACAGGGTTGGATCCTACGAGCAGTACTTC
TRBJ1-5,TRBV2,TRBD1,NA,CARGQGAASNQPQHF,TGTGCGAGGGGACAGGGGGCAGCGAGCAATCAGCCCCAGCATTTT
TRBJ1-2,TRBV6-1,NA,NA,CASSDVGFYGYTF,TGTGCCAGCAGTGATGTCGGGTTCTATGGCTACACCTTC
TRBJ2-1,TRBV19,NA,NA,CASGRDIYNEQFF,TGTGCCAGTGGCCGGGACATATACAATGAGCAGTTCTTC
TRBJ1-5,TRBV19,NA,NA,CASSTRRGVSPQHF,TGTGCCAGTAGCACTCGACGGGGGGTGTCGCCCCAGCATTTT
TRBJ2-7,TRBV24-1,NA,NA,CATSDLRLQQYF,TGTGCCACCAGTGATTTAAGACTTCAACAGTACTTC
TRBJ2-1,TRBV7-9,TRBD2,NA,CASSTRTSGRYNEQFF,TGTGCCAGCAGCACGCGCACTAGCGGGAGGTACAATGAGCAGTTCTTC
TRBJ2-7,TRBV19,TRBD1,NA,CASSIGQGVRYEQYF,TGTGCCAGTAGTATCGGACAGGGGGTTCGGTACGAGCAGTACTTC
TRBJ1-5,TRBV6-4,TRBD1,NA,CASRLTGDGNQPQHF,TGTGCCAGCAGGCTGACAGGGGACGGCAATCAGCCCCAGCATTTT
TRBJ1-6,TRBV6-5,TRBD1,many,CASRTTGLENSPLHF,TGTGCCAGCAGAACGACAGGGCTAGAGAATTCACCCCTCCACTTT
TRBJ2-7,TRBV27,NA,NA,CASSLTQGYEQYF,TGTGCCAGCAGTTTAACCCAGGGCTACGAGCAGTACTTC
TRBJ1-2,TRBV27,NA,NA,CASSLRGNNFYTF,TGTGCCAGCAGTTTAAGAGGGAACAATTTCTACACCTTC
TRBJ2-2,TRBV7-3,TRBD1,NA,CASSPTGGHGELFF,TGTGCCAGCAGTCCCACAGGGGGCCACGGGGAGCTGTTTTTT
TRBJ2-1,TRBV10-1,TRBD1,NA,CASSESRQGASEQFF,TGCGCCAGCAGTGAGTCCCGACAGGGGGCTAGTGAGCAGTTCTTC
TRBJ1-1,TRBV5-1,NA,NA,CASSFDGGRTEAFF,TGCGCCAGCAGCTTTGACGGCGGAAGGACTGAAGCTTTCTTT
TRBJ1-6,TRBV2,TRBD1,few,CASSEGQGENSPLHF,TGTGCCAGCAGTGAGGGACAGGGTGAGAATTCACCCCTCCACTTT
TRBJ2-5,TRBV24-1,TRBD1,NA,CATSDLRTGGLETQYF,TGTGCCACCAGTGATTTGAGGACAGGGGGCTTAGAGACCCAGTACTTC
TRBJ2-1,TRBV19,TRBD2,NA,CASSMSSGLYNEQFF,TGTGCCAGTAGTATGAGTAGCGGGTTATACAATGAGCAGTTCTTC
TRBJ1-1,TRBV5-6,NA,NA,CASSLTIGGLNTEAFF,TGTGCCAGCAGCTTGACGATTGGGGGCCTGAACACTGAAGCTTTCTTT
TRBJ2-2,TRBV18,TRBD1,NA,CASSRTGETGELFF,TGTGCCAGCTCACGGACAGGGGAGACCGGGGAGCTGTTTTTT
TRBJ2-7,TRBV28,TRBD1,NA,CASSFSTEGQGVRYEQYF,TGTGCCAGCAGCTTCAGCACGGAGGGACAGGGTGTGCGCTACGAGCAGTACTTC
TRBJ1-2,TRBV4-2,NA,NA,CASSRATDGYTF,TGTGCCAGCAGCCGGGCGACCGATGGCTACACCTTC
TRBJ2-7,TRBV6-6,NA,NA,CASSPARDPRAYEQYF,TGTGCCAGCAGTCCTGCCCGGGATCCAAGGGCGTACGAGCAGTACTTC
TRBJ1-2,TRBV30,TRBD1,NA,CAWSTLGHRGGYGYTF,TGTGCCTGGAGTACCCTCGGGCACAGGGGCGGGTATGGCTACACCTTC
TRBJ1-2,TRBV5-4,TRBD1,once,CASSFSDRGDYGYTF,TGTGCCAGCAGCTTCTCTGACAGGGGGGACTATGGCTACACCTTC
TRBJ2-1,TRBV24-1,NA,NA,CATSDESTSYNEQFF,TGTGCCACCAGTGATGAGAGTACGTCCTACAATGAGCAGTTCTTC
TRBJ2-7,TRBV2,NA,NA,CATQGREYEQYF,TGTGCCACCCAGGGCCGCGAGTACGAGCAGTACTTC
TRBJ1-4,TRBV18,TRBD1,NA,CASSPGTGKNEKLFF,TGTGCCAGCTCACCTGGGACAGGGAAGAATGAAAAACTGTTTTTT
TRBJ2-7,TRBV5-1,NA,NA,CASSFSSTEQYF,TGCGCCAGCAGCTTTAGCAGCACCGAGCAGTACTTC
TRBJ1-5,TRBV19,TRBD1,NA,CASSLGQGNQPQHF,TGTGCCAGTAGTCTAGGACAGGGCAATCAGCCCCAGCATTTT
TRBJ1-3,TRBV19,NA,NA,CASSLKIPGQIISGNTIYF,TGTGCCAGTAGCCTTAAGATACCGGGACAAATCATCTCTGGAAACACCATATATTTT
TRBJ2-2,TRBV5-4,NA,NA,CASQKSVAGELFF,TGTGCCAGCCAGAAGTCTGTGGCCGGGGAGCTGTTTTTT
TRBJ2-1,TRBV4-1,NA,NA,CASSQVQGAGEQFF,TGCGCCAGCAGCCAAGTCCAGGGTGCAGGAGAGCAGTTCTTC
TRBJ1-1,TRBV3-1/TRBV3-2,NA,NA,CASSQGEGEAFF,TGTGCCAGCAGCCAAGGGGAGGGTGAAGCTTTCTTT
TRBJ1-6,TRBV9,TRBD1,NA,CASSVQGDTNSPLHF,TGTGCCAGCAGCGTTCAGGGGGATACAAATTCACCCCTCCACTTT
TRBJ1-2,TRBV28,NA,NA,CASSLAQHYGYTF,TGTGCCAGCAGTTTGGCACAGCACTATGGCTACACCTTC
TRBJ1-5,TRBV6-5,NA,NA,CASSFGPSGGNQPQHF,TGTGCCAGCAGTTTCGGACCGAGCGGGGGCAATCAGCCCCAGCATTTT
TRBJ2-5,TRBV5-1,TRBD2,NA,CASSLSGGDQETQYF,TGCGCCAGCAGCTTGTCGGGAGGGGACCAAGAGACCCAGTACTTC
TRBJ1-1,TRBV7-3,TRBD1,NA,CASSTGTGSSEAFF,TGTGCCAGCAGCACCGGGACAGGCTCTTCTGAAGCTTTCTTT
TRBJ1-2,TRBV7-9,TRBD1,NA,CASSLKSRDSVYGYTF,TGTGCCAGCAGCTTAAAGTCCCGGGACAGTGTCTATGGCTACACCTTC
TRBJ2-7,TRBV27,NA,once,CATSFPGSGYEQYF,TGTGCCACTTCTTTTCCTGGTTCGGGCTACGAGCAGTACTTC
TRBJ2-6,TRBV5-1,TRBD1,NA,CASSRQGEGMDVLTF,TGCGCCAGCAGCCGACAGGGCGAGGGAATGGACGTCCTGACTTTC
TRBJ1-5,TRBV28,NA,NA,CASSPQDPLGGPQHF,TGTGCCAGCAGTCCCCAGGACCCCCTCGGGGGGCCCCAGCATTTT
TRBJ2-7,TRBV27,NA,NA,CASSLRGSFLHEQYF,TGTGCCAGCAGTTTAAGAGGGAGTTTTCTCCACGAGCAGTACTTC
TRBJ1-1,TRBV5-1,TRBD1,NA,CASRLLTGSPEAFF,TGCGCCAGCCGCCTCTTGACAGGGTCACCTGAAGCTTTCTTT
TRBJ2-7,TRBV28,NA,many,CASSRTRGVYEQYF,TGTGCCAGCAGTCGGACTAGGGGGGTCTACGAGCAGTACTTC
TRBJ1-2,TRBV6-6,TRBD1,NA,CASSLKPPRDRDFYGYTF,TGTGCCAGCAGTCTCAAGCCGCCCCGGGACAGGGATTTTTATGGCTACACCTTC
TRBJ2-1,TRBV19,NA,NA,CASSLRRADNEQFF,TGTGCCAGTAGTCTTCGGCGGGCGGACAATGAGCAGTTCTTC